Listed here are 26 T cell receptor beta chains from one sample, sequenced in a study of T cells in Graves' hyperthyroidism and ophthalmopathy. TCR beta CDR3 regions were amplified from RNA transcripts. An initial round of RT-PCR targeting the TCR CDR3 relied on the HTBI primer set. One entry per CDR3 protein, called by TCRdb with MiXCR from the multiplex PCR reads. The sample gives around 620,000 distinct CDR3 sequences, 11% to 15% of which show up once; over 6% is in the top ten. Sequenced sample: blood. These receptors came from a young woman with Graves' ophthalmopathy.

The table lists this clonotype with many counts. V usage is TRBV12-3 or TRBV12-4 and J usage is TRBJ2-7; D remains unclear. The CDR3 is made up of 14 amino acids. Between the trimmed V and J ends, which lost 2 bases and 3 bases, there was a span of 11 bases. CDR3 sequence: CASSLSRRVYEQYF. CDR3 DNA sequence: TGTGCCAGCAGTTTAAGCAGGAGAGTCTACGAGCAGTACTTC.

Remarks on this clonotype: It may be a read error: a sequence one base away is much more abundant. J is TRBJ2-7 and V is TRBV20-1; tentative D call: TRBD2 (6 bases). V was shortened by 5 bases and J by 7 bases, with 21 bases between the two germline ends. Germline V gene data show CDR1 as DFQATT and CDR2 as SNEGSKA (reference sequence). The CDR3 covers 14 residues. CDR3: CSAGGVAPLSEQYF. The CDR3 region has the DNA TGCAGTGCTGGAGGGGTCGCCCCACTGAGTGAGCAGTACTTC.

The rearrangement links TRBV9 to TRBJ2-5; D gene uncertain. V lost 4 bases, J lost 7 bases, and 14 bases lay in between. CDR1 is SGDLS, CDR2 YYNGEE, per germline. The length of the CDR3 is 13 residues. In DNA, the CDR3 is TGTGCCAGCAGCTTCTACAACACGGCGACCCAGTACTTC. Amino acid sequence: CASSFYNTATQYF.

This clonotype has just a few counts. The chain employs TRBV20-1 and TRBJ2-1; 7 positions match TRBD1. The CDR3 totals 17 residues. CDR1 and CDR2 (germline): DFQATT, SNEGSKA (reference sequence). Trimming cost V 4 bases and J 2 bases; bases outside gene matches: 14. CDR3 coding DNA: TGCAGTGCTAACCACAAAGGGGGCGGTTCTACCTACAATGAGCAGTTCTTC. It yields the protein CSANHKGGGSTYNEQFF.

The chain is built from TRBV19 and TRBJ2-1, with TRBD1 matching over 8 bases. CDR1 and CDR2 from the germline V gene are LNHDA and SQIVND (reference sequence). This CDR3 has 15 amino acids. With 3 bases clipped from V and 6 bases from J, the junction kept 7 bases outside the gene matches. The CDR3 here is CASSIQGATCNEQFF. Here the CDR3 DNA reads TGTGCCAGTAGTATTCAGGGGGCAACCTGCAATGAGCAGTTCTTC.

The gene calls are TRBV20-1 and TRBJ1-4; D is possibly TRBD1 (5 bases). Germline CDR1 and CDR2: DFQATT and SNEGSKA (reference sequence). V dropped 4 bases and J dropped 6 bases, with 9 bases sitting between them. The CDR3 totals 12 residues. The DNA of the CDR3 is TGCAGTGCTACCGGGACTGATGAAAAACTGTTTTTT. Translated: CSATGTDEKLFF.

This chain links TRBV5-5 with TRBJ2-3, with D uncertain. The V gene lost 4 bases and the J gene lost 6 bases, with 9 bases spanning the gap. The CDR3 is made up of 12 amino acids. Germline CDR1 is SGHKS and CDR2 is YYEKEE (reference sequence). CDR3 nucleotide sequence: TGTGCCAGCAGCCCAAGATTTGATACGCAGTATTTT. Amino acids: CASSPRFDTQYF.

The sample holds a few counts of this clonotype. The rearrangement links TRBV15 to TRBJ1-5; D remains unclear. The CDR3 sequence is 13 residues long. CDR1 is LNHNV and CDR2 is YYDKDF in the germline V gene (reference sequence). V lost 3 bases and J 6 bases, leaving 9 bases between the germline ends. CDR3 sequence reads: CATSSSPGQPQHF. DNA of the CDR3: TGTGCCACCAGCAGCAGTCCTGGTCAGCCCCAGCATTTT.

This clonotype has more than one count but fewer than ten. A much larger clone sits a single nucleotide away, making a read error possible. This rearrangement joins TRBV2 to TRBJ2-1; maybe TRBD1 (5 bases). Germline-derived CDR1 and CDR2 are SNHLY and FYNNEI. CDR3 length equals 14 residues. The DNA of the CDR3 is TGTGCCAGCCGTCGAGGACAATCCTACAATGAGCAGCTCTTC. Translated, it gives CASRRGQSYNEQLF. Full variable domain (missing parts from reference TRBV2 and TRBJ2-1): EPEVTQTPSHQVTQMGQEVILRCVPISNHLYFYWYRQILGQKVEFLVSFYNNEISEKSEIFDDQFSVERPDGSNFTLKIRSTKLEDSAMYFCASRRGQSYNEQLFGPGTRLTVL.

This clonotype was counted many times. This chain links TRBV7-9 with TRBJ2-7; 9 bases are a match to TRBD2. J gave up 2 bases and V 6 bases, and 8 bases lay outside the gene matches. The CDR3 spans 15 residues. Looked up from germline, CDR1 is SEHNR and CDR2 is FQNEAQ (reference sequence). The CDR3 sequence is CASSPGASGAYEQYF. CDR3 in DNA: TGTGCCAGCAGTCCAGGGGCTAGCGGGGCCTACGAGCAGTACTTC.

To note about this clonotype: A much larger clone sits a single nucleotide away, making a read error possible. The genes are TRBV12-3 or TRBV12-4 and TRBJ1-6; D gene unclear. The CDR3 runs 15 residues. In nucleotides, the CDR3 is TGTGCCAGCAGAAGACGACCTAGCGGGAATTCACCCCCCCACTTT. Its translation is CASRRRPSGNSPPHF.

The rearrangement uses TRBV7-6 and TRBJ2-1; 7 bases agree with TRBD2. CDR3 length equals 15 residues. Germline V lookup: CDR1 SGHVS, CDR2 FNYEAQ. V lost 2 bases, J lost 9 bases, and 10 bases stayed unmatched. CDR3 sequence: CASSLTSGTGVEQFF. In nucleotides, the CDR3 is TGTGCCAGCAGCTTAACCAGCGGGACTGGGGTTGAGCAGTTCTTC.

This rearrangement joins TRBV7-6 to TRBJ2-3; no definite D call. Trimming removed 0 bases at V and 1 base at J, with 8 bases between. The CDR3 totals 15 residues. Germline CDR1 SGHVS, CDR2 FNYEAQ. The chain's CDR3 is CASSLALDGTDTQYF. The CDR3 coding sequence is TGTGCCAGCAGCTTAGCGCTAGATGGCACAGATACGCAGTATTTT. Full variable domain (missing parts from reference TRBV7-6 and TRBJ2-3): GAGVSQSPRYKVTKRGQDVALRCDPISGHVSLYWYRQALGQGPEFLTYFNYEAQQDKSGLPNDRFSAERPEGSISTLTIQRTEQRDSAMYRCASSLALDGTDTQYFGPGTRLTVL.

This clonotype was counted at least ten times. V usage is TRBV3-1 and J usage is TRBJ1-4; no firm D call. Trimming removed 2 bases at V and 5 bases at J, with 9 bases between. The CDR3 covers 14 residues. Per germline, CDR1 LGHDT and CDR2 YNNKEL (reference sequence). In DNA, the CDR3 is TGTGCCAGCAGCCAAACCAGAGACAATGAAAAACTGTTTTTT. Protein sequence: CASSQTRDNEKLFF.

CDR3 coding DNA: TGTGCCAGCAGTTACTCGCGGGGTGCCGGGTACGAGCAGTACTTC. Its translation is CASSYSRGAGYEQYF. The chain uses TRBV6-6 and TRBJ2-7, with D perhaps TRBD2 (6 bases). The V gene's germline CDR1 is MNHNY and CDR2 SVGAGI (reference sequence). The germline V and J ends were trimmed by 0 bases and 4 bases, with 13 bases remaining between them. The CDR3 loop spans 15 amino acids.

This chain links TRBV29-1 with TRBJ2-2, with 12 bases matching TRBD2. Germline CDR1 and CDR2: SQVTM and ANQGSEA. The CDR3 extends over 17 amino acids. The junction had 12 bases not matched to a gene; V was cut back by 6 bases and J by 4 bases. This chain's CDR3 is CSVEPGLAGRPTGELFF. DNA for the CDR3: TGCAGCGTCGAACCCGGACTAGCGGGAAGGCCCACCGGGGAGCTGTTTTTT.

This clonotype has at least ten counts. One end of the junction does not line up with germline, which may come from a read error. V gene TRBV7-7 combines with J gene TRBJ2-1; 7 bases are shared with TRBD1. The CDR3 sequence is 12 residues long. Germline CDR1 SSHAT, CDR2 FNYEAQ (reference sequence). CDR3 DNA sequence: TGTGCTAGCACCTCAGGGGGCAATGAGCAGTTCTTC. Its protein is CASTSGGNEQFF.

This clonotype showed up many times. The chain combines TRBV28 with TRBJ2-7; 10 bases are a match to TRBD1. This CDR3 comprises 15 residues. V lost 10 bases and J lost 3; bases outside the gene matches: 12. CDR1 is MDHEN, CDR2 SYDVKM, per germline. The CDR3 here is CATGEPGTGDYEQYF. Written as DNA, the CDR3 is TGTGCCACAGGAGAACCCGGGACAGGGGACTACGAGCAGTACTTC.

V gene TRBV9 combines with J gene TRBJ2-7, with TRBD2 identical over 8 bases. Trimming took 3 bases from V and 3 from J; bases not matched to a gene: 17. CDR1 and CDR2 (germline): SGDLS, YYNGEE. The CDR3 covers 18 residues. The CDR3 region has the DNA TGTGCCAGCAGCGGAGGGGGTAGCGGTAGCGGGAAGGTCTACGAGCAGTACTTC. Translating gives CASSGGGSGSGKVYEQYF.

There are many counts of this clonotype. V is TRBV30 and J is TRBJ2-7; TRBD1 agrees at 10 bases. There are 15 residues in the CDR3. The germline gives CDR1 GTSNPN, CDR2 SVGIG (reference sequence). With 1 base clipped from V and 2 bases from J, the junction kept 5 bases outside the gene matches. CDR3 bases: TGTGCCTGGAGTGGGGGGACAGGGGCTCCCTACGAGCAGTACTTC. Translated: CAWSGGTGAPYEQYF.

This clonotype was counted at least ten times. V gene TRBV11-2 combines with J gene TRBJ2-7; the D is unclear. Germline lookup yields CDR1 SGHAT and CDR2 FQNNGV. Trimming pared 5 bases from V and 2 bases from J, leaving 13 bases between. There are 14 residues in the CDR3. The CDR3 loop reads CASSAQVYTYEQYF. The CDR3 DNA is TGTGCCAGCAGCGCCCAGGTTTACACCTACGAGCAGTACTTC.

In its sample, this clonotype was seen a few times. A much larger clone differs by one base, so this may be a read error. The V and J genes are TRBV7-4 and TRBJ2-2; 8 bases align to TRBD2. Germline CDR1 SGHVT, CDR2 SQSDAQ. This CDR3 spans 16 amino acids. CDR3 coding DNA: TGTGCCAGCAGTTTAGGCGCGGGAGGACTAACCGGGGGGCTGTTTTTT. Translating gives CASSLGAGGLTGGLFF.

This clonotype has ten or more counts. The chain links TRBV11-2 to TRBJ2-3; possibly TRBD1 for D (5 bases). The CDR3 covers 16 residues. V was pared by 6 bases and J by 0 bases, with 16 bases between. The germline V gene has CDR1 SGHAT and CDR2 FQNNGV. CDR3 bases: TGTGCCAGCAGTCCTCTGCAGGGTGGGAGCACAGATACGCAGTATTTT. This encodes CASSPLQGGSTDTQYF.

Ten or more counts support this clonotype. The CDR3 reads CASSLYGGTSYEQYF. The CDR3 nucleotides are TGTGCCAGCAGTTTATATGGAGGTACTAGTTACGAGCAGTACTTC. V usage is TRBV28 and J usage is TRBJ2-7, with D perhaps TRBD2 (5 bases). The length of the CDR3 is 15 residues. Germline V gives CDR1 MDHEN, CDR2 SYDVKM. Trimming removed 1 base at V and 4 bases at J, with 14 bases between.

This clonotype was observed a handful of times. The chain's CDR3 is CASSYPALAGPYEQYF. The CDR3 DNA sequence: TGTGCCAGCAGTTACCCCGCCCTAGCGGGTCCCTACGAGCAGTACTTC. The chain is built from TRBV6-2 or TRBV6-3 and TRBJ2-7, with 8 bases matching TRBD2. Germline loops: CDR1 MNHEY, CDR2 SVGEGT. The CDR3 runs 16 residues. The V segment lost 2 bases and the J segment 2 bases; nucleotides outside the gene matches: 8.

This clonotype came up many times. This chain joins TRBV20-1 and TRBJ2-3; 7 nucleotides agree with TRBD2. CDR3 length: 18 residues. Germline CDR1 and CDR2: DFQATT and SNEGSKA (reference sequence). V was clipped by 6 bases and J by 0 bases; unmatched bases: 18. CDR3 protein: CSAPRGRGMVSSTDTQYF. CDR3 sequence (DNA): TGCAGTGCACCGCGTGGGAGGGGTATGGTTTCTAGCACAGATACGCAGTATTTT.